Each of the 5 T cell receptor beta chains below was sequenced from the same sample in a study of T cells after yellow fever vaccination. One entry per CDR3 protein, called by TCRdb with MiXCR from the 5' RACE reads. The table records about 400,000 distinct CDR3 sequences, around 6.4% of them present only once. Here the sequenced sample was PBMCs, taken 5 days after the yellow fever booster vaccination. Receptors originate from a man aged 25-45 years who received the YFV17D yellow fever vaccine.

The V and J genes are TRBV20-1 and TRBJ2-5, with TRBD2 identical over 12 bases. Germline trimming cut 6 bases from V and 2 bases from J; bases unmatched to any gene: 7. The length of the CDR3 is 15 residues. Germline CDR1 and CDR2: DFQATT and SNEGSKA (reference sequence). CDR3 DNA sequence: TGCAGTGCCCCGGCTAGCGGGAGGGTTCAAGAGACCCAGTACTTC. Amino acid sequence: CSAPASGRVQETQYF.

The V and J genes are TRBV21-1 and TRBJ2-3; the table's D call, TRBD1, was not checked against the DNA. TRBV21-1 is tagged as a pseudogene. The CDR3 sequence is 17 residues long. CDR3 nucleotides: TGTGCCAACAATGTGCCCCGGGGGGACAGTTGCACAGATACGCAGTATTTT. Residues: CANNVPRGDSCTDTQYF.

This clonotype was found many times. The chain combines TRBV12-3 or TRBV12-4 with TRBJ1-5; D might be TRBD1 (5 bases). V was pared by 4 bases and J by 5 bases, with 12 bases between. The CDR3 length is 14 residues. The CDR3 DNA reads TGTGCCAGCAGTTCTCAGGGATCGCATCAGCCCCAGCATTTT. This encodes CASSSQGSHQPQHF.

Regarding this clonotype: Relative to the germline gene, one junction end is altered; a read error may explain this. The chain recombines TRBV20-1 with TRBJ1-1; possibly TRBD1 for D (5 bases). The CDR3 runs 16 residues. CDR1 and CDR2 (germline): DFQATT, SNEGSKA (reference sequence). The CDR3 reads CCARDGGQGAHTEAFF. DNA for the CDR3: TGCTGTGCTAGAGATGGAGGGCAAGGGGCGCACACTGAAGCTTTCTTT.

The sample holds many counts of this clonotype. This sequence joins TRBV2 and TRBJ2-1; TRBD2 matches at 10 bases. Per the germline V gene, CDR1 is SNHLY and CDR2 is FYNNEI. V shed 10 bases, J shed 8 bases, and the junction held 11 bases outside the gene matches. CDR3 size: 14 residues. CDR3 sequence: CANRGLAGGYEQFF. In DNA, the CDR3 is TGTGCCAACAGGGGGTTAGCGGGAGGTTATGAGCAGTTCTTC.